This T cell receptor (beta chain) stems from a study of cytomegalovirus exposure and HLA in healthy donors. V dropped 0 bases and J dropped 13 bases, with 18 bases sitting between them. Germline lookup yields CDR1 MNHEY and CDR2 SVGAGI. The CDR3 consists of 15 residues. Data came from immunoSEQ multiplex PCR; TCRdb stores just in-frame clones and leaves some out. Here the sample spans about 360,000 clones, 80% to 90% being singletons. This sequence joins TRBV6-5 and TRBJ1-4, with D tentatively TRBD1 (6 bases). This TCR was recovered from a woman under 30 in good health and CMV-seronegative. What was sequenced was PBMCs. CDR3 protein: CASSYSQANREGLFF. The CDR3 DNA is TGTGCCAGCAGTTACTCTCAGGCAAACAGGGAGGGACTGTTTTTT.